One and the same sample provided the 27 T cell receptor beta chains below, sequenced in a study of early T cells in non-severe SARS-CoV-2 infection. From the 5' RACE reads, TCRdb called clonotypes with MiXCR, one entry per CDR3 protein. The sample yields around 60,000 distinct CDR3 sequences, around an eighth seen once. Material for sequencing was whole blood. The origin of the receptors is an adult who was a healthcare worker with PCR-confirmed SARS-CoV-2 infection or an uninfected control (not recorded which).

The rearrangement joins TRBV28 to TRBJ2-5, with TRBD1 identical over 7 bases. With V trimmed by 5 bases and J by 1 base, 7 bases remained unmatched. Germline assignment: CDR1 MDHEN and CDR2 SYDVKM. The CDR3 covers 15 residues. Here the CDR3 reads CASSGPGTAQETQYF. CDR3 DNA sequence: TGTGCCAGCAGTGGGCCCGGGACAGCCCAAGAGACCCAGTACTTC.

This clonotype was counted at least ten times. The CDR3 protein is CASRPRQENTEAFF. The CDR3 nucleotides are TGTGCCAGCAGGCCAAGACAGGAGAACACTGAAGCTTTCTTT. The chain recombines TRBV6-5 with TRBJ1-1, with a possible D match to TRBD1 (6 bases). Per germline, CDR1 MNHEY and CDR2 SVGAGI. The CDR3 spans 14 residues. Deletions cut 6 bases from V and 1 base from J, with 12 bases between.

Many counts were recorded for this clonotype. The chain couples TRBV27 to TRBJ2-1; possibly TRBD2 for D (6 bases). Germline CDR1 is MNHEY and CDR2 is SMNVEV (reference sequence). The CDR3 length is 14 residues. Trimming took off 5 bases at V and 3 bases at J, with 11 bases between the two ends. This chain's CDR3 is CASSAPGSYNEQFF. CDR3 sequence (DNA): TGTGCCAGCAGTGCCCCCGGGAGCTACAATGAGCAGTTCTTC.

This clonotype was counted a few times. J is TRBJ1-4 and V is TRBV7-2; D possibly corresponds to TRBD1 (5 bases). This CDR3 comprises 14 residues. Germline V gene lookup returns CDR1 SGHTA and CDR2 FQGNSA. V lost 5 bases and J lost 8, with 15 bases in between. The CDR3 sequence is CASSKGTAGEKLFF. CDR3 DNA sequence: TGTGCCAGCAGCAAAGGGACGGCGGGGGAAAAACTGTTTTTT.

J is TRBJ2-3 and V is TRBV7-2; D call uncertain. This CDR3 contains 12 residues. Trimming cost V 5 bases and J 2 bases, with 5 bases left between them. Looked up from germline, CDR1 is SGHTA and CDR2 is FQGNSA. For the CDR3, the DNA is TGTGCCAGCAGCATTCTCACAGATACGCAGTATTTT. This gives the protein CASSILTDTQYF. The complete variable domain, with remaining parts taken from reference TRBV7-2 and TRBJ2-3, reads GAGVSQSPSNKVTEKGKDVELRCDPISGHTALYWYRQSLGQGLEFLIYFQGNSAPDKSGLPSDRFSAERTGGSVSTLTIQRTQQEDSAVYLCASSILTDTQYFGPGTRLTVL.

The J gene is TRBJ2-1, the V gene TRBV11-1, with 7 bases identical to TRBD2. CDR1 SGHAT and CDR2 FQDESV come from the germline V gene (reference sequence). The CDR3 runs 12 residues. The V segment lost 5 bases and the J segment 9 bases; nucleotides outside the gene matches: 4. The CDR3 loop reads CASSIKRGEQFF. As DNA, the CDR3 is TGTGCCAGCAGCATCAAGCGGGGTGAGCAGTTCTTC.

The chain uses TRBV6-2 or TRBV6-3 and TRBJ1-3; weak D call: TRBD1 (5 bases). The ends were cut back, 4 bases at V and 0 bases at J, with 10 bases in the middle. The CDR3 is 15 amino acids. CDR1 MNHEY and CDR2 SVGEGT come from the germline V gene. CDR3 sequence: CASSWDGNSGNTIYF. The DNA of the CDR3 is TGTGCCAGCAGTTGGGACGGGAACTCTGGAAACACCATATATTTT.

This clonotype was seen many times. The chain links TRBV11-2 to TRBJ1-6; a weak D match, TRBD1 (5 bases). The CDR3 sequence is 15 residues long. Germline CDR1 reads SGHAT; CDR2 reads FQNNGV. V lost 5 bases and J 4 bases, leaving 12 bases between the germline ends. For the CDR3, the DNA is TGTGCCAGCAGCCCAGGGTTCGGGTATAATTCACCCCTCCACTTT. It yields the protein CASSPGFGYNSPLHF.

This chain links TRBV29-1 with TRBJ2-7; tentative D call: TRBD1 (5 bases). Per germline, CDR1 SQVTM and CDR2 ANQGSEA. Trimming left V 4 bases short and J 5 bases short, with 9 bases between. The CDR3 is 11 residues long. The chain's CDR3 is CSVGQGDEQYF. In DNA form, the CDR3 reads TGCAGCGTTGGTCAGGGCGACGAGCAGTACTTC.

Worth noting for this clonotype: A read error may be the cause here, since a much bigger clone is one base away. The CDR3 sequence is CASSLDRGWPNEQFF. As DNA, the CDR3 is TGTGCCAGCAGCTTAGACAGGGGGTGGCCCAATGAGCAGTTCTTC. The chain has TRBV11-2 and TRBJ2-1; 7 bases are a match to TRBD1. With 0 bases clipped from V and 6 bases from J, the junction kept 5 bases outside the gene matches. The CDR3 contains 15 residues. The germline V gene has CDR1 SGHAT and CDR2 FQNNGV.

V and J are TRBV20-1 and TRBJ1-1; D might be TRBD1 (6 bases). The V end lost 1 base, the J end lost 1 base, and 13 bases lay between the germline ends. The CDR3 runs 15 residues. Germline V CDR1 and CDR2: DFQATT, SNEGSKA (reference sequence). Here the CDR3 reads CSARGKTGSNTEAFF. CDR3 sequence (DNA): TGCAGTGCTAGAGGAAAAACAGGGTCGAACACTGAAGCTTTCTTT.

The gene calls are TRBV29-1 and TRBJ2-1; TRBD2 matches at 11 bases. J was trimmed by 7 bases and V by 7 bases; bases with no gene match: 9. Germline CDR1 reads SQVTM; CDR2 reads ANQGSEA. This CDR3 has 14 residues. This chain's CDR3 is CSGTTSGVENEQFF. CDR3 coding DNA: TGCAGCGGGACGACTAGCGGGGTGGAAAATGAGCAGTTCTTC.

This clonotype was counted a few times. The chain recombines TRBV18 with TRBJ2-7, with D perhaps matching TRBD1 or TRBD2 (6 bases each). Trimming left V 3 bases short and J 7 bases short, with 13 bases between. The germline V gene encodes CDR1 KGHSH and CDR2 LQKENI. The CDR3 is 13 residues long. CDR3 nucleotide sequence: TGTGCCAGCTCACCCACAGGGAGGAGGGAGCAGTACTTC. Its protein is CASSPTGRREQYF.

The sample holds many counts of this clonotype. V is TRBV7-2 and J is TRBJ1-5; 7 bases map to TRBD1. This CDR3 has 15 residues. The trim removed 4 bases at V and 0 bases at J, leaving 3 bases unmatched. From germline, CDR1 is SGHTA and CDR2 FQGNSA. CDR3 protein: CASSSQGDSNQPQHF. CDR3 nucleotide sequence: TGTGCCAGCAGCTCGCAGGGGGATAGCAATCAGCCCCAGCATTTT. The full variable domain, with the rest looked up from reference TRBV7-2 and TRBJ1-5, is GAGVSQSPSNKVTEKGKDVELRCDPISGHTALYWYRQSLGQGLEFLIYFQGNSAPDKSGLPSDRFSAERTGGSVSTLTIQRTQQEDSAVYLCASSSQGDSNQPQHFGDGTRLSIL.

At least ten counts were recorded for this clonotype. V is TRBV7-6 and J is TRBJ1-4; D call uncertain. The CDR3 consists of 13 residues. Germline CDR1 reads SGHVS; CDR2 reads FNYEAQ. The ends were cut back, 1 base at V and 2 bases at J, with 2 bases in the middle. The CDR3 here is CASSLGTNEKLFF. The DNA of the CDR3 is TGTGCCAGCAGCTTAGGGACTAATGAAAAACTGTTTTTT.

This clonotype was counted ten times or more. This sequence joins TRBV10-1 and TRBJ1-4; D is perhaps TRBD1 (5 bases). CDR1 WNHNN and CDR2 SYGVQD come from the germline V gene (reference sequence). Trimming took off 6 bases at V and 7 bases at J, with 12 bases between the two ends. The length of the CDR3 is 13 residues. CDR3: CASSRGDGEKLFF. DNA for the CDR3: TGCGCCAGCAGCAGAGGGGATGGTGAAAAACTGTTTTTT.

The chain uses TRBV18 and TRBJ2-7; 8 nucleotides match TRBD1. The junction had 10 bases not matched to a gene; V was cut back by 2 bases and J by 7 bases. This CDR3 has 15 amino acids. Germline V CDR1 and CDR2: KGHSH, LQKENI. The CDR3 region is CASSPGQGLLGEQYF. CDR3 DNA: TGTGCCAGCTCACCAGGACAGGGACTTTTAGGGGAGCAGTACTTC.

This clonotype came up a few times. The chain carries TRBV28 and TRBJ1-5; D gene ambiguous. In germline, CDR1 is MDHEN, CDR2 SYDVKM. Trimming stripped 7 bases from V and 0 bases from J, with 19 bases between. CDR3 length: 17 residues. The CDR3, as DNA: TGTGCCAGCATATCGTTGACGGCGGTTTATAGCAATCAGCCCCAGCATTTT. Its translation is CASISLTAVYSNQPQHF.

This clonotype showed up just a few times. The chain has TRBV4-2 and TRBJ2-2; no clear D. In germline, CDR1 is LGHNA, CDR2 YNFKEQ. This CDR3 is built from 15 residues. V lost 1 base to trimming and J lost 4 bases, with 10 bases between them. CDR3 residues: CASSQVRRPTGELFF. CDR3 nucleotides: TGTGCCAGCAGCCAAGTTAGAAGGCCCACCGGGGAGCTGTTTTTT.

This clonotype was observed at least ten times. V usage is TRBV20-1 and J usage is TRBJ1-5; perhaps TRBD1 as D (5 bases). Trimming removed 2 bases at V and 6 bases at J, with 8 bases between. The CDR3 extends over 12 amino acids. CDR1 and CDR2 (germline): DFQATT, SNEGSKA (reference sequence). This CDR3 is CSARQGLQPQHF. In nucleotides, the CDR3 is TGCAGTGCTAGACAGGGCCTTCAGCCCCAGCATTTT.

A word on this clonotype: A single base separates this from a much larger clone, so it may be a read error. V gene TRBV7-9 combines with J gene TRBJ2-1; D uncertain. The germline V gene encodes CDR1 SEHNR and CDR2 FQNEAQ (reference sequence). V was cut by 5 bases and J by 0 bases, with 8 bases left in between. The CDR3 is made up of 14 amino acids. The CDR3 sequence: CASSVSASYNEQFF. CDR3 DNA: TGTGCCAGCAGCGTATCGGCCTCCTACAATGAGCAGTTCTTC.

This clonotype has ten or more counts. CDR3 sequence (DNA): TGCGCCAGCAGCTTGGGCCCCCCGTGGACTAGCGTATACAATGAGCAGTTCTTC. This translates into CASSLGPPWTSVYNEQFF. V and J are TRBV5-1 and TRBJ2-1, with 9 bases aligning to TRBD2. This CDR3 spans 18 amino acids. Germline values: CDR1 SGHRS, CDR2 YFSETQ. Trimming cost V 0 bases and J 4 bases; bases outside gene matches: 11.

This clonotype occurred a few times. The J gene is TRBJ2-7, the V gene TRBV4-1; 7 bases agree with TRBD1. The germline V gene has CDR1 MGHRA and CDR2 YSYEKL. CDR3 length equals 16 residues. The V segment lost 4 bases and the J segment 1 base; nucleotides outside the gene matches: 10. The CDR3 bases are TGCGCCAGCAGCCCAGGGGGAGTTCGAGGGTCCTACGAGCAGTACTTC. This codes for CASSPGGVRGSYEQYF.

The chain joins TRBV6-6 to TRBJ2-3; tentative D call: TRBD2 (5 bases). Germline assignment: CDR1 MNHNY and CDR2 SVGAGI (reference sequence). Deletions cut 0 bases from V and 14 bases from J, with 12 bases between. CDR3 length: 12 residues. CDR3 bases: TGTGCCAGCAGTTACTCGATGGAGGTCGGGTATTTT. As protein: CASSYSMEVGYF.

This clonotype was counted at least ten times. The chain joins TRBV7-6 to TRBJ2-5; 12 bases match TRBD1. The V and J ends lost 0 bases and 5 bases, in that order; junction bases with no gene match: 4. Germline CDR1 reads SGHVS; CDR2 reads FNYEAQ. The CDR3 is made up of 16 amino acids. The CDR3: CASSLAGTGGLETQYF. The CDR3 DNA is TGTGCCAGCAGCTTAGCCGGGACAGGGGGCTTGGAGACCCAGTACTTC.

The chain uses TRBV3-1 and TRBJ2-1, with TRBD2 matching over 7 bases. This CDR3 has 16 residues. The V gene end was trimmed by 2 bases and the J gene end by 8 bases; junction bases not matched to a gene: 12. Germline CDR1 LGHDT, CDR2 YNNKEL (reference sequence). In DNA, the CDR3 is TGTGCCAGCAGCCAACTCGGCGGGAGAGAGTCGGATGAGCAGTTCTTC. Residues: CASSQLGGRESDEQFF.

This clonotype occurred many times. The chain links TRBV4-2 to TRBJ2-4, with 8 bases that match TRBD2. The CDR3 runs to 17 residues. V trimming: 4 bases; J trimming: 0 bases; junction bases outside the gene matches: 8. The germline V gene encodes CDR1 LGHNA and CDR2 YNFKEQ. CDR3 sequence: CASSLATSVVAKNIQYF. The CDR3 DNA reads as TGTGCCAGCAGCCTCGCGACTAGCGTTGTAGCCAAAAACATTCAGTACTTC.